The 24 T cell receptor beta chains given below trace back to one sample, sequenced in a study of response to subunit inactivated influenza vaccine. MiXCR, run by TCRdb on the RT-PCR reads, gives a single entry per CDR3 protein. The sample records hundreds of thousands of distinct CDR3 sequences, over 9% being singletons. The sample was also linked to a second study, of T cells expressing NK-cell markers. That source reports: UMI-tagged 5'RACE template switching yielded the TCR beta cDNA.

The source was PBMCs from blood, collected on the day of vaccination. All receptors derive from a middle-aged man who received an inactivated influenza vaccine.

Many counts were recorded for this clonotype. This chain links TRBV28 with TRBJ1-1, with D perhaps matching TRBD1 (5 bases). This CDR3 region has 14 residues. Germline V CDR1 and CDR2: MDHEN, SYDVKM. V shed 6 bases and J shed 5 bases, with 16 bases lying between them. Here the CDR3 DNA reads TGTGCCAGCAGGTGGGGGAATTTGGTGACTGAAGCTTTCTTT. It yields the protein CASRWGNLVTEAFF.

This clonotype occurred a few times. The rearrangement uses TRBV24-1 and TRBJ1-2; 9 bases are shared with TRBD1. The germline CDR1 and CDR2 sequences are KGHDR and SFDVKD. The ends lost 2 bases at V and 7 bases at J; junction bases unmatched: 1. The CDR3 spans 13 residues. CDR3 in DNA: TGTGCCACCAGTGATTCGGACAGGGGTGGCTACACCTTC. It is translated as CATSDSDRGGYTF.

This clonotype was counted between two and nine times. This sequence joins TRBV4-3 and TRBJ2-1; 8 positions match TRBD2. CDR3 length: 17 amino acids. The trim removed 1 base at V and 4 bases at J, leaving 9 bases unmatched. CDR1 and CDR2 (germline): LGHNA, YSLEER. CDR3 loop: CASSQVGLSGKYNEQFF. The CDR3 region has the DNA TGCGCCAGCAGCCAAGTCGGCCTTAGCGGGAAATACAATGAGCAGTTCTTC.

This clonotype was found a few times. The V call is TRBV18, the J call TRBJ2-7; D not resolved. CDR1 and CDR2 (germline): KGHSH, LQKENI. The CDR3 length is 15 residues. The V gene lost 2 bases and the J gene lost 4 bases, with 15 bases spanning the gap. CDR3 in amino acids: CASSPATAVGYEQYF. CDR3 DNA sequence: TGTGCCAGCTCACCAGCGACCGCAGTAGGATACGAGCAGTACTTC.

The V gene is TRBV9, the J gene TRBJ2-1; possible D gene TRBD2, 5 bases. CDR3 length: 16 residues. V dropped 0 bases and J dropped 1 base, with 11 bases sitting between them. Germline CDR1 SGDLS, CDR2 YYNGEE. The CDR3 loop is CASSVATRASYNEQFF. CDR3 DNA: TGTGCCAGCAGCGTAGCTACGAGGGCATCCTACAATGAGCAGTTCTTC. The full variable domain, completed using reference TRBV9 and TRBJ2-1, is DSGVTQTPKHLITATGQRVTLRCSPRSGDLSVYWYQQSLDQGLQFLIQYYNGEERAKGNILERFSAQQFPDLHSELNLSSLELGDSALYFCASSVATRASYNEQFFGPGTRLTVL.

This chain uses TRBV27 with TRBJ1-4; TRBD1 agrees at 7 bases. Germline CDR1 MNHEY, CDR2 SMNVEV (reference sequence). V trimming: 6 bases; J trimming: 7 bases; junction bases outside the gene matches: 8. The CDR3 runs 14 residues. DNA for the CDR3: TGTGCCAGCAGCCCGACAGGGCCGGGTGAAAAACTGTTTTTT. It yields the protein CASSPTGPGEKLFF.

This clonotype was counted between two and nine times. J is TRBJ2-2 and V is TRBV28, with 9 bases lining up with TRBD1. V lost 3 bases and J lost 4; bases outside the gene matches: 15. CDR1 and CDR2 (germline): MDHEN, SYDVKM. The CDR3 contains 19 residues. As DNA, the CDR3 is TGTGCCAGCAGTTTCTATCCTTGGGACAGGGCTTTTGGCACCGGGGAGCTGTTTTTT. This encodes CASSFYPWDRAFGTGELFF.

This clonotype was counted ten times or more. The chain has TRBV5-4 and TRBJ1-2, with a weak D call TRBD1 (6 bases). Trimming removed 2 bases from V and 6 bases from J, with 14 bases in between. Looked up from germline, CDR1 is SGHNT and CDR2 is YYREEE (reference sequence). The CDR3 length is 14 residues. The CDR3 coding sequence is TGTGCCAGCAGCTTAGACGGGGGCGCCGATGGCTACACCTTC. This translates into CASSLDGGADGYTF. Complete variable domain (other parts from reference TRBV5-4 and TRBJ1-2): ETGVTQSPTHLIKTRGQQVTLRCSSQSGHNTVSWYQQALGQGPQFIFQYYREEENGRGNFPPRFSGLQFPNYSSELNVNALELDDSALYLCASSLDGGADGYTFGSGTRLTVV.

This clonotype showed up just a few times. The J gene is TRBJ2-2, the V gene TRBV20-1, with D unclear. The CDR3 is 14 residues long. V was clipped by 0 bases and J by 5 bases, with 10 bases between them. The germline V gene encodes CDR1 DFQATT and CDR2 SNEGSKA (reference sequence). The CDR3: CSARDIGITGELFF. The CDR3 DNA reads as TGCAGTGCTAGAGATATTGGGATTACCGGGGAGCTGTTTTTT.

The table lists this clonotype with a few counts. The CDR3 spells CASSSDRPNSPLHF. CDR3 DNA: TGCGCCAGCAGTTCGGACAGACCTAATTCACCCCTCCACTTT. This chain uses TRBV5-1 with TRBJ1-6, with D maybe TRBD1 (6 bases). The V end was cut by 5 bases, the J end by 6 bases, with 12 bases between. The CDR3 has 14 residues. CDR1 is SGHRS and CDR2 is YFSETQ in the germline V gene.

The V call is TRBV12-3 or TRBV12-4, the J call TRBJ2-3, with 9 bases identical to TRBD2. This CDR3 has 14 residues. Losses at the gene ends were 1 base for V and 7 bases for J; bases not matched to a gene: 3. The CDR3 spells CASSLGLAGHTQYF. Written as DNA, the CDR3 is TGTGCCAGCAGTTTAGGTCTAGCGGGGCATACGCAGTATTTT.

The chain has TRBV28 and TRBJ2-7; no firm D call. Trimming removed 5 bases from V and 4 bases from J, with 15 bases in between. CDR3 length: 14 residues. Germline values: CDR1 MDHEN, CDR2 SYDVKM. CDR3 DNA: TGTGCCAGCAGTCGTCAAACTGGGTGGTACGAGCAGTACTTC. Translated, it gives CASSRQTGWYEQYF. Combining the CDR3 with reference TRBV28 and TRBJ2-7 gives the whole variable domain DVKVTQSSRYLVKRTGEKVFLECVQDMDHENMFWYRQDPGLGLRLIYFSYDVKMKEKGDIPEGYSVSREKKERFSLILESASTNQTSMYLCASSRQTGWYEQYFGPGTRLTVT.

This clonotype has more than one count but fewer than ten. The chain recombines TRBV5-6 with TRBJ2-1; 9 bases line up with TRBD1. The ends lost 4 bases at V and 6 bases at J; junction bases unmatched: 11. The CDR3 has 16 amino acids. The V gene's germline CDR1 is SGHDT and CDR2 YYEEEE. CDR3 in amino acids: CASSRRHGTGSNEQFF. CDR3 bases: TGTGCCAGCAGCCGGAGACACGGGACAGGGAGCAATGAGCAGTTCTTC.

Only a few counts were recorded for this clonotype. J is TRBJ2-4 and V is TRBV6-2 or TRBV6-3; D possibly corresponds to TRBD2 (6 bases). This CDR3 contains 13 residues. V was trimmed by 10 bases and J by 3 bases, leaving 13 bases between them. CDR1 and CDR2 from the germline V gene are MNHEY and SVGEGT. The CDR3 nucleotides read TGTGCCAACCTCCGGGGACTCAAAAACATTCAGTACTTC. It is translated as CANLRGLKNIQYF.

This clonotype was detected a few times. This chain connects TRBV29-1 to TRBJ2-5; 8 positions agree with TRBD2. The V gene's germline CDR1 is SQVTM and CDR2 ANQGSEA. The CDR3 is 14 amino acids. V was clipped by 7 bases and J by 3 bases; unmatched bases: 10. In DNA, the CDR3 is TGCAGCGCCGGGGGGGGGCTGCCGAAAGAGACCCAGTACTTC. It is translated as CSAGGGLPKETQYF.

The V and J genes are TRBV5-6 and TRBJ2-1; 7 bases map to TRBD2. V trimming: 4 bases; J trimming: 1 base; junction bases outside the gene matches: 8. CDR1 is SGHDT, CDR2 YYEEEE, per germline. This CDR3 is 16 amino acids long. The CDR3 coding sequence is TGTGCCAGCAGCATTCGGCCTAGCGGATCCTACAATGAGCAGTTCTTC. This translates into CASSIRPSGSYNEQFF. Filled out from reference TRBV5-6 and TRBJ2-1, the complete variable domain reads DAGVTQSPTHLIKTRGQQVTLRCSPKSGHDTVSWYQQALGQGPQFIFQYYEEEERQRGNFPDRFSGHQFPNYSSELNVNALLLGDSALYLCASSIRPSGSYNEQFFGPGTRLTVL.

The J gene is TRBJ1-1, the V gene TRBV10-3, with TRBD1 matching 11 bases. Germline CDR1 reads ENHRY; CDR2 reads SYGVKD. The CDR3 length is 14 residues. V dropped 6 bases and J dropped 4; count of bases not matched to a gene: 4. The CDR3 DNA follows: TGTGCCATCAGCTCTGGGACAGGGGGCACTGAAGCTTTCTTT. Translating it yields CAISSGTGGTEAFF.

J is TRBJ2-1 and V is TRBV12-3 or TRBV12-4; D possibly uses TRBD1 or TRBD2 (5 bases each). The CDR3 has 12 residues. V was cut by 6 bases and J by 8 bases, with 11 bases left in between. The CDR3 bases are TGTGCCAGCAGGTACGAGGGGCATGAGCAGTTCTTC. It specifies CASRYEGHEQFF.

The chain uses TRBV7-8 and TRBJ1-3, with TRBD1 matching over 8 bases. This CDR3 is 16 amino acids long. Trimming removed 3 bases from V and 0 bases from J; junction bases left unmatched: 4. Germline V CDR1 and CDR2: SGHVS, FQNEAQ. The CDR3 DNA sequence: TGTGCCAGCAGCTTTACGACAGGGGACTCTGGAAACACCATATATTTT. Its protein is CASSFTTGDSGNTIYF.

V gene TRBV6-5 combines with J gene TRBJ2-2; a weak D match, TRBD1 (6 bases). Trimming pared 0 bases from V and 4 bases from J, leaving 9 bases between. The CDR3 has 15 residues. Germline CDR1 and CDR2: MNHEY and SVGAGI. CDR3 region: CASSYSAGATGELFF. DNA of the CDR3: TGTGCCAGCAGTTACTCGGCAGGGGCCACCGGGGAGCTGTTTTTT.

This clonotype showed up many times. The chain has TRBV5-1 and TRBJ2-2, with D possibly TRBD1 on 5 matching bases. Germline V gene lookup returns CDR1 SGHRS and CDR2 YFSETQ. The V and J ends lost 5 bases and 5 bases respectively, with 13 bases between them. CDR3 length equals 14 residues. CDR3 bases: TGCGCCAGCAGTCCCGGCCAGGGTACCGGGGAGCTGTTTTTT. Translated, it gives CASSPGQGTGELFF. The full variable domain, in which reference TRBV5-1 and TRBJ2-2 provide the parts outside the CDR3, is KAGVTQTPRYLIKTRGQQVTLSCSPISGHRSVSWYQQTPGQGLQFLFEYFSETQRNKGNFPGRFSGRQFSNSRSEMNVSTLELGDSALYLCASSPGQGTGELFFGEGSRLTVL.

This rearrangement joins TRBV6-2 or TRBV6-3 to TRBJ2-4, with 7 bases fitting TRBD2. After removal of 9 bases from V and 8 bases from J, the junction contained 16 bases not matched to a gene. This CDR3 has 15 residues. In germline, CDR1 is MNHEY, CDR2 SVGEGT. Written as DNA, the CDR3 is TGTGCCAGTAGAGAAGCGGGACTCGTCAGCTACATTCAGTACTTC. It codes for CASREAGLVSYIQYF.

The J gene is TRBJ2-3, the V gene TRBV5-4; D possibly corresponds to TRBD2 (6 bases). V was clipped by 3 bases and J by 4 bases, with 12 bases between them. In germline, CDR1 is SGHNT, CDR2 YYREEE (reference sequence). The CDR3 has 14 residues. The CDR3 DNA is TGTGCCAGCAGCTCTCTGACTAGTGCAGATACGCAGTATTTT. Encoded protein: CASSSLTSADTQYF.

This clonotype has only a few counts. This rearrangement joins TRBV14 to TRBJ2-7, with D possibly matching TRBD1 (5 bases). Trimming stripped 4 bases from V and 4 bases from J, with 14 bases between. Germline V gene data show CDR1 as SGHDN and CDR2 as FVKESK. The CDR3 length is 14 residues. CDR3 loop: CASSLRQGRYEQYF. CDR3 sequence (DNA): TGTGCCAGCAGCCTCCGGCAGGGAAGGTACGAGCAGTACTTC.